Presented here are 12 T cell receptor beta chains from one specimen sequenced in a study of blood T cell repertoires in COVID-19. The table came from immunoSEQ multiplex PCR; TCRdb's copy has only in-frame clones and leaves some out. Of under 200,000 clones in the sample, around 80% were seen once. Sequencing input: peripheral blood. These receptors all stem from a man between 60 and 70 years old with acute or convalescent COVID-19.

CDR3 in amino acids: CASSPAGLARETQYF. The CDR3 nucleotides are TGTGCCAGCAGTCCGGCGGGACTAGCTAGAGAGACCCAGTACTTC. The chain couples TRBV5-4 to TRBJ2-5; 9 nucleotides align to TRBD2. The germline V gene has CDR1 SGHNT and CDR2 YYREEE (reference sequence). Trimming at V came to 5 bases and at J to 4 bases, leaving 9 bases not matched to a gene. The CDR3 consists of 15 residues.

The chain uses TRBV15 and TRBJ2-6; D gene unclear. CDR1 LNHNV and CDR2 YYDKDF come from the germline V gene (reference sequence). The CDR3 has 17 amino acids. The V gene lost 7 bases and the J gene lost 2 bases, with 18 bases spanning the gap. The CDR3 here is CATNLYGSVAGANVLTF. CDR3 nucleotide sequence: TGTGCCACCAACCTATACGGGTCGGTGGCTGGGGCCAACGTCCTGACTTTC. Filled out from reference TRBV15 and TRBJ2-6, the complete variable domain reads DAMVIQNPRYQVTQFGKPVTLSCSQTLNHNVMYWYQQKSSQAPKLLFHYYDKDFNNEADTPDNFQSRRPNTSFCFLDIRSPGLGDTAMYLCATNLYGSVAGANVLTFGAGSRLTVL.

CDR3 sequence (DNA): TGTGCCAGCAGCTCCGCCGACGGGGGAGACATTCAGTACTTC. Translation gives CASSSADGGDIQYF. The chain carries TRBV5-4 and TRBJ2-4; possibly TRBD2 for D (6 bases). CDR1 is SGHNT, CDR2 YYREEE, per germline (reference sequence). The V and J ends lost 3 bases and 8 bases respectively, with 15 bases between them. The CDR3 runs 14 residues.

V usage is TRBV7-3 and J usage is TRBJ1-5; tentatively, D is TRBD1 (5 bases). V was shortened by 5 bases and J by 3 bases, with 8 bases between the two germline ends. CDR3 length: 13 amino acids. Germline lookup yields CDR1 SGHTA and CDR2 FQGTGA. The CDR3 loop reads CASSQGPNQPQHF. The CDR3 bases are TGTGCCAGCAGCCAGGGCCCCAATCAGCCCCAGCATTTT.

A single count supports this clone. The CDR3 protein is CASSAGTGGRNQPQHF. The CDR3 nucleotides are TGTGCCAGCAGTGCGGGGACAGGGGGTCGCAATCAGCCCCAGCATTTT. The V call is TRBV6-1, the J call TRBJ1-5, with 11 bases fitting TRBD1. With 4 bases clipped from V and 2 bases from J, the junction kept 4 bases outside the gene matches. The CDR3 contains 16 residues. Germline CDR1 is MNHNS and CDR2 is SASEGT.

CDR3 nucleotides: TGTGCCAGCAGCTTGTACCCGGGACAGAACTACGAGCAGTACTTC. It is translated as CASSLYPGQNYEQYF. The V and J genes are TRBV5-5 and TRBJ2-7; TRBD1 agrees at 7 bases. This CDR3 has 15 amino acids. Losses at the gene ends were 1 base for V and 3 bases for J; bases not matched to a gene: 7. Germline CDR1 and CDR2: SGHKS and YYEKEE (reference sequence).

V gene TRBV6-5 combines with J gene TRBJ2-7; perhaps TRBD2 as D (6 bases). The V gene lost 0 bases and the J gene lost 5 bases, with 14 bases spanning the gap. The CDR3 covers 15 residues. Germline values: CDR1 MNHEY, CDR2 SVGAGI. CDR3 sequence: CASSYSRDVTHEQYF. For the CDR3, the DNA is TGTGCCAGCAGTTACTCGCGGGACGTGACCCACGAGCAGTACTTC.

The chain recombines TRBV6-5 with TRBJ2-1; possibly TRBD2 for D (5 bases). V dropped 7 bases and J dropped 1 base, with 14 bases sitting between them. This CDR3 contains 15 residues. The germline CDR1 and CDR2 sequences are MNHEY and SVGAGI. CDR3 sequence (DNA): TGTGCCAGCAACCTACGGACTGCATCCTACAATGAGCAGTTCTTC. Amino acid sequence: CASNLRTASYNEQFF.

This sequence joins TRBV2 and TRBJ2-3; 8 bases match TRBD1. J lost 5 bases, V lost 6 bases, and 7 bases had no gene match. CDR1 and CDR2 from the germline V gene are SNHLY and FYNNEI. The CDR3 is made up of 14 amino acids. CDR3 nucleotides: TGTGCCAGCAGGACGGACAGGGAGGTAGATACGCAGTATTTT. Its translation is CASRTDREVDTQYF.

This rearrangement joins TRBV3-1 (or the pseudogene TRBV3-2) to TRBJ1-1; D not certain. V gave up 5 bases and J gave up 5 bases, with 15 bases separating them. Germline V lookup: CDR1 LGHDT, CDR2 YNNKEL (reference sequence). This CDR3 is built from 14 residues. CDR3 sequence (DNA): TGTGCCAGCAGCGTCCTTGGTGGCTGGACTGAAGCTTTCTTT. It yields the protein CASSVLGGWTEAFF.

This clone has a single count. The chain is built from TRBV7-2 and TRBJ1-5, with D maybe TRBD1 (5 bases). Germline V gives CDR1 SGHTA, CDR2 FQGNSA. This CDR3 is built from 14 residues. V gave up 3 bases and J gave up 0 bases, with 6 bases separating them. CDR3: CASSLTASNQPQHF. As DNA, the CDR3 is TGTGCCAGCAGCTTGACAGCTAGCAATCAGCCCCAGCATTTT. The variable domain in full, completed from reference TRBV7-2 and TRBJ1-5, reads GAGVSQSPSNKVTEKGKDVELRCDPISGHTALYWYRQSLGQGLEFLIYFQGNSAPDKSGLPSDRFSAERTGGSVSTLTIQRTQQEDSAVYLCASSLTASNQPQHFGDGTRLSIL.

The V gene is TRBV27, the J gene TRBJ2-7, with TRBD1 matching 9 bases. CDR1 and CDR2 from the germline V gene are MNHEY and SMNVEV (reference sequence). The CDR3 runs 17 residues. With 6 bases clipped from V and 0 bases from J, the junction kept 12 bases outside the gene matches. The DNA of the CDR3 is TGTGCCAGCAGATTAGACGCCGGGACAGGGAGCTCCTACGAGCAGTACTTC. Its protein is CASRLDAGTGSSYEQYF.